The rows below give T cell receptor beta chains drawn from one sample of a study of cytomegalovirus exposure and HLA in healthy donors. Sequencing was performed with immunoSEQ multiplex PCR; in TCRdb, only in-frame clones are kept and a portion is missing. This sample has around 140,000 clones, with 75% found just once. Sequences were obtained from PBMCs. The origin of the receptors is a man in his forties in good health and CMV-seronegative. The CDR3 runs from the conserved cysteine through the conserved F or W. Fields, in order: D gene, J gene, V gene, clone size, CDR3 DNA, CDR3 protein. A D gene is named only where the DNA matches it firmly. Clone size is shown for a subset of rows, as once, few, many or a class of expanded clone.

>TRBD2|TRBJ2-3|TRBV5-1|NA
TGCGCCAGCAGCCGGACTAGCGGGGGAACAGATACGCAGTATTTT
CASSRTSGGTDTQYF
>TRBD1|TRBJ1-2|TRBV4-1|NA
TGCGCCAGCAGGAGACCGGGACAGGGGAACTATGGCTACACCTTC
CASRRPGQGNYGYTF
>TRBD1|TRBJ1-2|TRBV30|NA
TGTGCCTGGGAAGGGACAGTCGGGCGCTATGGCTACACCTTC
CAWEGTVGRYGYTF
>NA|TRBJ1-5|TRBV7-6|NA
TGTGCCAGCAGCCCGCAGGGGTTCAATCAGCCCCAGCATTTT
CASSPQGFNQPQHF
>NA|TRBJ1-1|TRBV18|once
TGTGCCAGCTCACCGGGCCGAAGGGGGGGGTCGAACACTGAAGCTTTCTTT
CASSPGRRGGSNTEAFF
>TRBD1|TRBJ1-3|TRBV2|NA
TGTGCCAGCAGTCCGGGACAGGGCGTCGGTGGAAACACCATATATTTT
CASSPGQGVGGNTIYF
>NA|TRBJ1-1|TRBV7-6|NA
TGTGCCAGCAGCTTGCGGGGGACTGAAGCTTTCTTT
CASSLRGTEAFF
>TRBD1|TRBJ1-2|TRBV5-6|few
TGTGCCAGCAGCTTTTTACCAGGGGGGCACTATGGCTACACCTTC
CASSFLPGGHYGYTF
>NA|TRBJ1-2|TRBV28|NA
TGTGCCAGCAGCCTAGGAACAGGATTCCTCTATGGCTACACCTTC
CASSLGTGFLYGYTF
>TRBD1|TRBJ1-4|TRBV5-6|NA
TGTGCCAGCAGCCTTCGGACAGGGGATAATGAAAAACTGTTTTTT
CASSLRTGDNEKLFF
>TRBD1|TRBJ1-1|TRBV5-6|once
TGTGCCAGCAGCTGGGGGACAGGTGAAGCTTTCTTT
CASSWGTGEAFF
>NA|TRBJ1-6|TRBV6-1|NA
TGTGCCAGCACCTGGGAGATGACCTGGAATTCACCCCTCCACTTT
CASTWEMTWNSPLHF
>TRBD1|TRBJ2-7|TRBV5-1|NA
TGCGCCAGCAGCCTAGACAGGGGGATATTCGGCTACGAGCAGTACTTC
CASSLDRGIFGYEQYF
>NA|TRBJ1-2|TRBV10-3|NA
TGTGCCATCAGTGACGCGGCGGCCTATGGCTACACCTTC
CAISDAAAYGYTF
>NA|TRBJ2-7|TRBV13|NA
TGTGCCAGCAGCTTAGGCCAGACAGTTTTCTCCTACGAGCAGTACTTC
CASSLGQTVFSYEQYF
>TRBD1|TRBJ1-3|TRBV6-5|NA
TGTGCCAGCAGTTCATACAGGGGGCGAGGAAACACCATATATTTT
CASSSYRGRGNTIYF
>NA|TRBJ1-1|TRBV9|NA
TGTGCCAGCAGCCCGAGTCGGGGGGAAGCTTTCTTT
CASSPSRGEAFF
>NA|TRBJ1-1|TRBV29-1|NA
TGCAGCGTTGTTCCCGGGGATGGAACCACTGAAGCTTTCTTT
CSVVPGDGTTEAFF
>NA|TRBJ1-1|TRBV5-5|once
TGTGCCAGCAGCTTCGGAGGTATGCGATTATACACTGAAGCTTTCTTT
CASSFGGMRLYTEAFF
>TRBD1|TRBJ1-1|TRBV9|NA
TGTGCCAGCGGTGGGACAGACTTCTCTGAAGCTTTCTTT
CASGGTDFSEAFF
>TRBD2|TRBJ2-1|TRBV13|NA
TGTGCCAGCAGCTTAAGCCAGCTTTTTACTAGCGGGGCTTACAATGAGCAGTTCTTC
CASSLSQLFTSGAYNEQFF
>TRBD1|TRBJ1-5|TRBV23-1|NA
TGCGCCAGCAGTCAACGAAGGATTACAGGGGGCTGCAATCAGCCCCAGCATTTT
CASSQRRITGGCNQPQHF
>NA|TRBJ2-7|TRBV6-5|NA
TGTGCCAGCAGTGCCCCGCAGGGCAGCCTTTACGAGCAGTACTTC
CASSAPQGSLYEQYF
>TRBD1|TRBJ1-4|TRBV4-3|NA
TGCGCCAGCAGCCACCTAGGACAGGGCACGTTTGAAAAACTGTTTTTT
CASSHLGQGTFEKLFF
>NA|TRBJ1-5|TRBV21-1|NA
TGTGCCAGCAGCCCCCAGGGGGGGACAGGAGATAGCAATCAGCCCCAGCATTTT
CASSPQGGTGDSNQPQHF
>NA|TRBJ2-3|TRBV7-2|NA
TGTGCCAGCACTCAAGCCCCGATTAGCACAGATACGCAGTATTTT
CASTQAPISTDTQYF
>TRBD1|TRBJ1-1|TRBV7-2|NA
TGTGCCAGCAGCTCGACGACAGGGGGGAACACTGAAGCTTTCTTT
CASSSTTGGNTEAFF